These T cell receptor beta chains were read from a single sample in a study of OX40 agonist ivuxolimab in advanced cancers. Assay used: immunoSEQ multiplex PCR; TCRdb lists only in-frame clones, some missing. Of about 100,000 clones listed, about 80% were seen once; the top ten hold 5.5%. This specimen was CD4+ or CD8+ T cells sorted from blood, taken in a trial of the OX40 agonist ivuxolimab. The receptors were gathered from an adult with an advanced solid tumor such as melanoma, head and neck, liver or kidney cancer. Both conserved end residues are part of each CDR3. D genes are given only for firm matches. Clone size is stated in some rows and not others, as once, few, many or a class when expanded.

J gene: TRBJ2-6
clone size: .
V gene: TRBV2
D gene: .
CDR3 DNA: TGTGCCAGCACCCCCTCTGGGGCCAACGTCCTGACTTTC
CDR3 protein: CASTPSGANVLTF

J gene: TRBJ2-1
clone size: .
V gene: TRBV5-6
D gene: TRBD2
CDR3 DNA: TGTGCCAGCAGCTCGCGGTCAGCGGGAGTTAATGAGCAGTTCTTC
CDR3 protein: CASSSRSAGVNEQFF

J gene: TRBJ1-2
clone size: .
V gene: TRBV10-3
D gene: .
CDR3 DNA: TGTGCCATCAGTGAGTCCGACCGGACCGGCTACACCTTC
CDR3 protein: CAISESDRTGYTF

J gene: TRBJ1-1
clone size: .
V gene: TRBV19
D gene: .
CDR3 DNA: TGTGCCAGTAGTATATTAGGAGAGATGAACACTGAAGCTTTCTTT
CDR3 protein: CASSILGEMNTEAFF

J gene: TRBJ1-5
clone size: .
V gene: TRBV7-2
D gene: TRBD1
CDR3 DNA: TGTGCCAGCAGCTTAGGTCGACAGGGGGCTCAGCCCCAGCATTTT
CDR3 protein: CASSLGRQGAQPQHF

J gene: TRBJ1-5
clone size: few
V gene: TRBV18
D gene: TRBD1
CDR3 DNA: TGTGCCAGCTCACCATTGGGACAGGGGGACAATCAGCCCCAGCATTTT
CDR3 protein: CASSPLGQGDNQPQHF

J gene: TRBJ2-7
clone size: once
V gene: TRBV7-2
D gene: .
CDR3 DNA: TGTGCCAGCACCTCAGGAACAGGGTGGATCTACGAGCAGTACTTC
CDR3 protein: CASTSGTGWIYEQYF

J gene: TRBJ1-1
clone size: .
V gene: TRBV7-9
D gene: .
CDR3 DNA: TGTGCCAGCAGCTTAGCCGGGGTGAACACTGAAGCTTTCTTT
CDR3 protein: CASSLAGVNTEAFF

J gene: TRBJ2-1
clone size: .
V gene: TRBV9
D gene: .
CDR3 DNA: TGTGCCAGCAGCGTAGAAACTCTGCGGGAGCAGTTCTTC
CDR3 protein: CASSVETLREQFF

J gene: TRBJ1-4
clone size: many
V gene: TRBV19
D gene: .
CDR3 DNA: TGTGCCAGTAGTATTTCCGGGACGGCGATGGAAAAACTGTTTTTT
CDR3 protein: CASSISGTAMEKLFF

J gene: TRBJ2-2
clone size: .
V gene: TRBV9
D gene: TRBD2
CDR3 DNA: TGTGCCAGCAGCCCCCGGGAGGGCGCGGGGGAGCTGTTTTTT
CDR3 protein: CASSPREGAGELFF

J gene: TRBJ1-4
clone size: .
V gene: TRBV9
D gene: .
CDR3 DNA: TGTGCCAGCAGCGTTCTAGGGGTTACTAATGAAAAACTGTTTTTT
CDR3 protein: CASSVLGVTNEKLFF

J gene: TRBJ2-1
clone size: once
V gene: TRBV25-1
D gene: TRBD2
CDR3 DNA: TGTGCCAGCAGTGGGGGCGGGGGGAGCAGCTCCTACAATGAGCAGTTCTTC
CDR3 protein: CASSGGGGSSSYNEQFF

J gene: TRBJ2-7
clone size: .
V gene: TRBV5-6
D gene: .
CDR3 DNA: TGTGCCAGCAGCTGGACTAGACAGGGAACCTACGAGCAGTACTTC
CDR3 protein: CASSWTRQGTYEQYF

J gene: TRBJ1-4
clone size: .
V gene: TRBV6-1
D gene: .
CDR3 DNA: TGTGCCAGCAGTGCTTACGGGTATAATGAAAAACTGTTTTTT
CDR3 protein: CASSAYGYNEKLFF

J gene: TRBJ1-6
clone size: .
V gene: TRBV5-1
D gene: .
CDR3 DNA: TGCGCCAGCAGCTATACCGACCCCTCCACGGGTTCACCCCTCCACTTT
CDR3 protein: CASSYTDPSTGSPLHF

J gene: TRBJ2-7
clone size: .
V gene: TRBV6-1
D gene: .
CDR3 DNA: TGTGCCAGCAGTGAAGGTCGCTACGGTTCCTACGAGCAGTACTTC
CDR3 protein: CASSEGRYGSYEQYF

J gene: TRBJ2-2
clone size: few
V gene: TRBV5-1
D gene: TRBD1
CDR3 DNA: TGCGCCAGCAGCCAGGGGGCGCGAGACACCGGGGAGCTGTTTTTT
CDR3 protein: CASSQGARDTGELFF

J gene: TRBJ2-3
clone size: .
V gene: TRBV19
D gene: .
CDR3 DNA: TGTGCCAGTAGTCTGCTCGGGGGTTGGGATACGCAGTATTTT
CDR3 protein: CASSLLGGWDTQYF

J gene: TRBJ1-2
clone size: .
V gene: TRBV12-5
D gene: .
CDR3 DNA: TGTGCTAGTGGTTTCCCACTGCAAATAGAGGAAGGCTACACCTTC
CDR3 protein: CASGFPLQIEEGYTF

J gene: TRBJ1-3
clone size: .
V gene: TRBV7-3
D gene: .
CDR3 DNA: TGTGCCAGCAGCCCGGACGGAGGAAACACCATATATTTT
CDR3 protein: CASSPDGGNTIYF

J gene: TRBJ2-3
clone size: .
V gene: TRBV19
D gene: .
CDR3 DNA: TGTGCCAGTAGTTCTGGGACCCCCACAGATACGCAGTATTTT
CDR3 protein: CASSSGTPTDTQYF

J gene: TRBJ1-2
clone size: few
V gene: TRBV5-4
D gene: .
CDR3 DNA: TGTGCCAGCAGTCTGACATCTAACTATGGCTACACCTTC
CDR3 protein: CASSLTSNYGYTF

J gene: TRBJ1-5
clone size: .
V gene: TRBV7-8
D gene: .
CDR3 DNA: TGTGCCAGCAGCCTCCGCGGGAGTAGCAATCAGCCCCAGCATTTT
CDR3 protein: CASSLRGSSNQPQHF

J gene: TRBJ1-2
clone size: .
V gene: TRBV5-1
D gene: .
CDR3 DNA: TGCGCCAGCAGCTTGGAGGCAGTCTATGGCTACACCTTC
CDR3 protein: CASSLEAVYGYTF

J gene: TRBJ2-7
clone size: .
V gene: TRBV7-7
D gene: TRBD1
CDR3 DNA: TGTGCCAGCAGCTTGGACAGGGGAGACGAGCAGTACTTC
CDR3 protein: CASSLDRGDEQYF

J gene: TRBJ1-2
clone size: few
V gene: TRBV7-9
D gene: .
CDR3 DNA: TGTGCCAGCAGCTTAAGGGGGAGCGGCTACACCTTC
CDR3 protein: CASSLRGSGYTF

J gene: TRBJ1-1
clone size: few
V gene: TRBV5-1
D gene: .
CDR3 DNA: TGCGCCAGCAGCTTGACGGGGGCCAACACTGAAGCTTTCTTT
CDR3 protein: CASSLTGANTEAFF

J gene: TRBJ2-4
clone size: .
V gene: TRBV7-2
D gene: .
CDR3 DNA: TGTGCCAGCAGCTTAGGGGCGTTCAAAAACATTCAGTACTTC
CDR3 protein: CASSLGAFKNIQYF

J gene: TRBJ1-1
clone size: .
V gene: TRBV7-9
D gene: .
CDR3 DNA: TGTGCCAGCAGCTTAGCCCAGGGGACTGAAGCTTTCTTT
CDR3 protein: CASSLAQGTEAFF

J gene: TRBJ2-1
clone size: .
V gene: TRBV5-1
D gene: .
CDR3 DNA: TGCGCCAGCAGCCAAACCTACAATGAGCAGTTCTTC
CDR3 protein: CASSQTYNEQFF

J gene: TRBJ2-3
clone size: .
V gene: TRBV5-6
D gene: .
CDR3 DNA: TGTGCCAGCAGCTTAGTGACAGAGCTAAACACAGATACGCAGTATTTT
CDR3 protein: CASSLVTELNTDTQYF

J gene: TRBJ2-7
clone size: .
V gene: TRBV5-1
D gene: .
CDR3 DNA: TGCGCCAGCAGCTTGGAGGGGGGGAGCTCCTACGAGCAGTACTTC
CDR3 protein: CASSLEGGSSYEQYF

J gene: TRBJ2-3
clone size: .
V gene: TRBV5-1
D gene: .
CDR3 DNA: TGCGCCAGCAGTTGGCGCGAAAGGGGAGCGCTTACGCAGTATTTT
CDR3 protein: CASSWRERGALTQYF

J gene: TRBJ2-1
clone size: few
V gene: TRBV28
D gene: .
CDR3 DNA: TGTGCCAGCAGTTTAGCCTATGAGCAGTTCTTC
CDR3 protein: CASSLAYEQFF

J gene: TRBJ2-4
clone size: .
V gene: TRBV5-8
D gene: TRBD1
CDR3 DNA: TGTGCCAGCAGCGACGGGACAGGGGGCCAAAACATTCAGTACTTC
CDR3 protein: CASSDGTGGQNIQYF

J gene: TRBJ2-5
clone size: .
V gene: TRBV12-2
D gene: .
CDR3 DNA: TGTGCAAGTCGTCGTACGGACCCGGGACAGGGGCGAGAGACCCAGTACTTC
CDR3 protein: CASRRTDPGQGRETQYF

J gene: TRBJ2-6
clone size: .
V gene: TRBV27
D gene: .
CDR3 DNA: TGTGCCAGCAGTTTATATCCCGAACAGGCCAGCTCTGGGGCCAACGTCCTGACTTTC
CDR3 protein: CASSLYPEQASSGANVLTF

J gene: TRBJ2-1
clone size: .
V gene: TRBV4-3
D gene: TRBD2
CDR3 DNA: TGCGCCAGCAGCCACGGACTAGCGGGGGGGGATGAACAGTTCTTC
CDR3 protein: CASSHGLAGGDEQFF

J gene: TRBJ1-2
clone size: .
V gene: TRBV11-2
D gene: .
CDR3 DNA: TGTGCCAGCAGCTTAGATAAACCATATGGCTACACCTTC
CDR3 protein: CASSLDKPYGYTF

J gene: TRBJ2-7
clone size: .
V gene: TRBV7-1
D gene: TRBD2
CDR3 DNA: TGTGCCAGCAGCCAAGCCGGGACTAGCCACTACGAGCAGTACTTC
CDR3 protein: CASSQAGTSHYEQYF

J gene: TRBJ2-5
clone size: few
V gene: TRBV4-1
D gene: .
CDR3 DNA: TGCGCCAGCAGCCAAGGAGGTTCCCAAGGGGCTTTGGGGACCCAGTACTTC
CDR3 protein: CASSQGGSQGALGTQYF

J gene: TRBJ1-2
clone size: .
V gene: TRBV4-3
D gene: .
CDR3 DNA: TGCGCCAGCAGCCAAGATCGGGGGGCAAGTGGCTACACCTTC
CDR3 protein: CASSQDRGASGYTF

J gene: TRBJ2-2
clone size: .
V gene: TRBV7-8
D gene: .
CDR3 DNA: TGTGCCAGCAGGGCCCTCTTAGGCGGGGTAGACACCGGGGAGCTGTTTTTT
CDR3 protein: CASRALLGGVDTGELFF

J gene: TRBJ2-3
clone size: .
V gene: TRBV7-9
D gene: .
CDR3 DNA: TGTGCCAGCAGCCCCCTCGCAGATACGCAGTATTTT
CDR3 protein: CASSPLADTQYF

J gene: TRBJ1-2
clone size: .
V gene: TRBV14
D gene: .
CDR3 DNA: TGTGCCAGCAGCCCAGCACGGGACTATGGCTACACCTTC
CDR3 protein: CASSPARDYGYTF

J gene: TRBJ1-2
clone size: .
V gene: TRBV30
D gene: .
CDR3 DNA: TGTGCCTGGAGTCCCCCACAGGCACCCAGCTATGGCTACACCTTC
CDR3 protein: CAWSPPQAPSYGYTF

J gene: TRBJ2-7
clone size: .
V gene: TRBV27
D gene: .
CDR3 DNA: TGTGCCAGCGGTGCCGGGACCCCATACGAGCAGTACTTC
CDR3 protein: CASGAGTPYEQYF

J gene: TRBJ2-7
clone size: .
V gene: TRBV6-1
D gene: TRBD1
CDR3 DNA: TGTGCCAGCAGTGCCGGGACAGGGTACGAGCAGTACTTC
CDR3 protein: CASSAGTGYEQYF